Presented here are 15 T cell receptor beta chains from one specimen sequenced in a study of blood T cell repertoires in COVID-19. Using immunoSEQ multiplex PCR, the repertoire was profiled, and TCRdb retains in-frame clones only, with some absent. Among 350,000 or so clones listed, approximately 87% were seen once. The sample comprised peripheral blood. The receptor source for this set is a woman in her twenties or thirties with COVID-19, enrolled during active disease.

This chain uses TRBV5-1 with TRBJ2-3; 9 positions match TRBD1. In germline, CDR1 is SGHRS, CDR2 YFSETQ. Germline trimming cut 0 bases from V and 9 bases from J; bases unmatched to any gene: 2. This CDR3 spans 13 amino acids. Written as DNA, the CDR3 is TGCGCCAGCAGCTTGGCCGACAGGGGGACGCAGTATTTT. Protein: CASSLADRGTQYF.

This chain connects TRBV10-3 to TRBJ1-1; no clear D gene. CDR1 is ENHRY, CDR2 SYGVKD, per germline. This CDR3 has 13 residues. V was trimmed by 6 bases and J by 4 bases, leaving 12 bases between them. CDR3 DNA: TGTGCCATCAGGTCCCGAGTCCCCACTGAAGCTTTCTTT. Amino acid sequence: CAIRSRVPTEAFF.

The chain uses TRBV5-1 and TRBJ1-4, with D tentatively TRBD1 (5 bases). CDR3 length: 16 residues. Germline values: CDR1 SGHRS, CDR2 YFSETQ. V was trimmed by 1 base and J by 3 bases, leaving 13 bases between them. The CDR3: CASSLSGLGSNEKLFF. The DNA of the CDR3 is TGCGCCAGCAGCTTGTCAGGGTTAGGGTCTAATGAAAAACTGTTTTTT.

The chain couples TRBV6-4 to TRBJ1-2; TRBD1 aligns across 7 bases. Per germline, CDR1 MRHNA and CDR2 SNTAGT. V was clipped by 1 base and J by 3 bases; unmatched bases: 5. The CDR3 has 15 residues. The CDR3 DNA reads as TGTGCCAGCAGTGACTTAACAGGGGTTGACTATGGCTACACCTTC. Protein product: CASSDLTGVDYGYTF.

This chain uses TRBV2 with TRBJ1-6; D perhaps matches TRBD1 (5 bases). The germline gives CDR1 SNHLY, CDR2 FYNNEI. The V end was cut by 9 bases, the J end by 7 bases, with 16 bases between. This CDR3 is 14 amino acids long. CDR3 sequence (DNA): TGTGCCAGGAAGGGGCAGGCCGGGAATTCACCCCTCCACTTT. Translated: CARKGQAGNSPLHF.

The CDR3 loop is CASTMGTGEQYF. In DNA form, the CDR3 reads TGTGCCAGTACCATGGGGACTGGCGAGCAGTACTTC. The J gene is TRBJ2-7, the V gene TRBV19, with D possibly matching TRBD2 (6 bases). V was cut by 7 bases and J by 6 bases, with 13 bases left in between. CDR1 and CDR2 from the germline V gene are LNHDA and SQIVND (reference sequence). The CDR3 runs 12 residues.

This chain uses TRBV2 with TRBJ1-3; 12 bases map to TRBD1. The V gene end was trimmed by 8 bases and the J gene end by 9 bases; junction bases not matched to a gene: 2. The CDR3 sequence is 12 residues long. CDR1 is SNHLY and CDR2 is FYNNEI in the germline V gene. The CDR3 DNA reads TGTGCCAGCGGGACAGGGGGCAGCACCATATATTTT. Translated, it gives CASGTGGSTIYF.

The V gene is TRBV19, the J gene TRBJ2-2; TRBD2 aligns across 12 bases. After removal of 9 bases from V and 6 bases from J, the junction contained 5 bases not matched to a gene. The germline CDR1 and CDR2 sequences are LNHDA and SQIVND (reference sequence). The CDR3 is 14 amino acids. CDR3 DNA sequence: TGTGCCAGCCTAGCGGGAGGGCTTGCCGGGGAGCTGTTTTTT. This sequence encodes CASLAGGLAGELFF.

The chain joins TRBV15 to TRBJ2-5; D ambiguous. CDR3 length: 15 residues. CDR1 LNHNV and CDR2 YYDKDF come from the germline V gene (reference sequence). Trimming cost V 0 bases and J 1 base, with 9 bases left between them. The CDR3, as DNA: TGTGCCACCAGCAGAGATAGGTACAGCCAAGAGACCCAGTACTTC. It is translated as CATSRDRYSQETQYF.

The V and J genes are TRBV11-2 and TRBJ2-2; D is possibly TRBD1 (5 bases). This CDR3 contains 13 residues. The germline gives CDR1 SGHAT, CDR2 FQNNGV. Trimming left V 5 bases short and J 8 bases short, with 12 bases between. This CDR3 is CASSPPRTGELFF. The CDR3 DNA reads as TGTGCCAGCAGCCCGCCGCGGACAGGGGAGCTGTTTTTT.

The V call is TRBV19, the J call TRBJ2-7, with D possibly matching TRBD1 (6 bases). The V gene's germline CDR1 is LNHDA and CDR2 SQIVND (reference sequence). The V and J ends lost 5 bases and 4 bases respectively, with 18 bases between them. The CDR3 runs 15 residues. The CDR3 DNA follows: TGTGCCAGTAGTCTTAAGGGGGACCGATGGTACGAGCAGTACTTC. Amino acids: CASSLKGDRWYEQYF.

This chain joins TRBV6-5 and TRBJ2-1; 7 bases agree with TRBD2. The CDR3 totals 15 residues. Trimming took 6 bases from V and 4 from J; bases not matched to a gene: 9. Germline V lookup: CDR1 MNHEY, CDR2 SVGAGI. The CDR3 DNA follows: TGTGCCAGCAGGTCCGGGAGGCTCCCTTACAATGAGCAGTTCTTC. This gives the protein CASRSGRLPYNEQFF.

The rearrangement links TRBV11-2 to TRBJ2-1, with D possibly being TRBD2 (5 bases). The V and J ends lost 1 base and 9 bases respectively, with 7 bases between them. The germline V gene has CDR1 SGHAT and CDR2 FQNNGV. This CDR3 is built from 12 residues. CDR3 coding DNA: TGTGCCAGCAGCTTAGGAGGGAGTGAGCAGTTCTTC. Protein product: CASSLGGSEQFF.

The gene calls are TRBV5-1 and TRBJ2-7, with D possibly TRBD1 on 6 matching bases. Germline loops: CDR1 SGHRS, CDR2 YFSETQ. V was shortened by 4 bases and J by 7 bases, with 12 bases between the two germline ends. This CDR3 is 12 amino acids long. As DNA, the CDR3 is TGCGCCAGCAGCCTAGACAGGTGGGAGCAGTACTTC. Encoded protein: CASSLDRWEQYF.

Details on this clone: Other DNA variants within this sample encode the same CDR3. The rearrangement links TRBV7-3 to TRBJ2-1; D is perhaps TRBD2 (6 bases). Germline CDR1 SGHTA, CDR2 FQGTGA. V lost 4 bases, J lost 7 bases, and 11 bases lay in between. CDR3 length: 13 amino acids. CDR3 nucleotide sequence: TGTGCCAGCAGCTCAAGTGGGGGGAATGAGCAGTTCTTC. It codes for CASSSSGGNEQFF.